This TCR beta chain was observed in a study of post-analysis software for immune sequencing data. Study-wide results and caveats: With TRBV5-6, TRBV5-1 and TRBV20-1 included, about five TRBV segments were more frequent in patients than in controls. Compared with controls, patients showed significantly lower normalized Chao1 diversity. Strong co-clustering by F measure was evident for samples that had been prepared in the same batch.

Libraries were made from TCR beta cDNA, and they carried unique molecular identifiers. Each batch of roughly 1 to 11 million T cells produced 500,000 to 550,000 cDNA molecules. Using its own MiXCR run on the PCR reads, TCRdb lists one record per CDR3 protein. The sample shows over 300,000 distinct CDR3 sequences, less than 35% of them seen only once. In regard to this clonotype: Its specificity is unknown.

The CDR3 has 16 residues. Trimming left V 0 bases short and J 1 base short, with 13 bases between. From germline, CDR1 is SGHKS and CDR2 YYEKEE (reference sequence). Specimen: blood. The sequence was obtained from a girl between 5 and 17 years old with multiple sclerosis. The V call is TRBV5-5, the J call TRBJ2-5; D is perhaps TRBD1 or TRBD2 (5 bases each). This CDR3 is CASSLGRGATQETQYF. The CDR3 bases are TGTGCCAGCAGCTTGGGTCGGGGCGCGACCCAAGAGACCCAGTACTTC.